This is a list of T cell receptor beta chains from one sample in a study of blood T cells in healthy people across ages. From the 5' RACE reads, TCRdb called clonotypes with MiXCR, one entry per CDR3 protein. This table has about 1.6 million distinct CDR3 sequences, about 31% appearing once. Sequencing was performed on blood. The source is a woman aged 30 to 39 in good health. Both conserved end residues are part of each CDR3. Fields, in order: J gene, D gene, V gene, CDR3 length, CDR3 protein. The D gene is left open where the match is weak.

J: TRBJ2-7
D: TRBD1
V: TRBV3-1
length: 14
CDR3: CASSPGQGIGEQYF

J: TRBJ2-4
D: -
V: TRBV11-2
length: 13
CDR3: CASSLRRTDIQYF

J: TRBJ1-1
D: -
V: TRBV7-7
length: 13
CDR3: CASSRGYNTEAFF

J: TRBJ2-1
D: -
V: TRBV11-2
length: 15
CDR3: CASSQAFSSYNEQFF

J: TRBJ1-5
D: TRBD1
V: TRBV6-1
length: 17
CDR3: CASRPGATGVLSQPQHF

J: TRBJ2-7
D: TRBD1
V: TRBV2
length: 13
CDR3: CASTLMTGLEQYF

J: TRBJ2-7
D: -
V: TRBV21-1
length: 15
CDR3: CASSKGRGQSYEQYF

J: TRBJ2-7
D: -
V: TRBV3-1
length: 16
CDR3: CASSQGVPTSSYEQYF

J: TRBJ2-5
D: -
V: TRBV6-5
length: 13
CDR3: CASSYTRQETQYF

J: TRBJ1-1
D: -
V: TRBV20-1
length: 16
CDR3: CSATSGRGLLNTEAFF

J: TRBJ2-3
D: -
V: TRBV24-1
length: 14
CDR3: CATSPSTLRDTQYF

J: TRBJ2-3
D: -
V: TRBV13
length: 13
CDR3: CASSEDISDTQYF

J: TRBJ1-2
D: -
V: TRBV24-1
length: 13
CDR3: CATSQRGLYGYTF

J: TRBJ1-5
D: -
V: TRBV4-1
length: 15
CDR3: CASSQMGGSKQPQHF

J: TRBJ2-7
D: TRBD1
V: TRBV20-1
length: 13
CDR3: CSARGTELYEQYF

J: TRBJ1-2
D: -
V: TRBV9
length: 15
CDR3: CASSAPPGDGDGYTF

J: TRBJ2-2
D: TRBD2
V: TRBV27
length: 17
CDR3: CASSPWGLADNTGELFF

J: TRBJ1-1
D: TRBD1
V: TRBV9
length: 17
CDR3: CASSVASGGGGMLKAFF

J: TRBJ2-1
D: -
V: TRBV27
length: 15
CDR3: CASSLFSGPLNEQFF

J: TRBJ2-3
D: -
V: TRBV4-1
length: 17
CDR3: CASSPSRGGPYTDTQYF

J: TRBJ2-1
D: -
V: TRBV3-1
length: 16
CDR3: CASSQRGSGGYNEQFF

J: TRBJ2-1
D: TRBD2
V: TRBV6-5
length: 15
CDR3: CASSPGLASQNQQFF

J: TRBJ1-2
D: -
V: TRBV9
length: 13
CDR3: CASSGADNYGYTF

J: TRBJ2-7
D: -
V: TRBV28
length: 15
CDR3: CASSFGGGTFNEQYF

J: TRBJ1-5
D: TRBD1
V: TRBV3-1
length: 15
CDR3: CASSQAGTGISPQHF

J: TRBJ2-1
D: -
V: TRBV3-1
length: 14
CDR3: CASSPSTGVYEQFF

J: TRBJ1-2
D: TRBD1
V: TRBV6-1
length: 15
CDR3: CACSIRRGQGYGYTF

J: TRBJ2-6
D: -
V: TRBV5-1
length: 17
CDR3: CASSLEGQFSGANVLTF

J: TRBJ2-7
D: -
V: TRBV5-1
length: 13
CDR3: CASSLLQGYEQYF

J: TRBJ2-5
D: -
V: TRBV7-6
length: 19
CDR3: CASSSQVGSTGRGAMGQYF

J: TRBJ2-3
D: TRBD1
V: TRBV12-3/TRBV12-4
length: 20
CDR3: CASSLYRAGGMIGDTDTQYF

J: TRBJ2-3
D: -
V: TRBV20-1
length: 15
CDR3: CSAPPGFSGIHTQYF

J: TRBJ2-5
D: -
V: TRBV7-2
length: 13
CDR3: CASSSLLVETQYF

J: -
D: -
V: TRBV6-5
length: 14
CDR3: CASSALVGGGEQYF

J: TRBJ1-1
D: -
V: TRBV12-3/TRBV12-4
length: 12
CDR3: CASSHRDGGAFF

J: TRBJ2-1
D: TRBD2
V: TRBV27
length: 15
CDR3: CASSPTSGIYNEQFF

J: TRBJ2-3
D: TRBD1
V: TRBV18
length: 15
CDR3: CASSPAGQGTDTQYF

J: TRBJ1-2
D: -
V: TRBV5-1
length: 16
CDR3: CASSLDLTGRNYGYTF

J: TRBJ2-1
D: TRBD2
V: TRBV6-4
length: 14
CDR3: CASRTSGGGGEQFF

J: TRBJ2-5
D: TRBD2
V: TRBV9
length: 15
CDR3: CASNPSGGYGETQYF

J: -
D: TRBD1
V: TRBV7-9
length: 13
CDR3: CASSYRGTYEQYF

J: TRBJ2-3
D: -
V: TRBV3-1
length: 15
CDR3: CASSHALTYADTQYF

J: TRBJ2-1
D: -
V: TRBV6-1
length: 14
CDR3: CASIGFPDPNEQFF

J: TRBJ2-5
D: -
V: TRBV29-1
length: 12
CDR3: CSVLSPGSGQYF

J: TRBJ2-5
D: -
V: TRBV18
length: 15
CDR3: CASSRGVWSEETQYF

J: TRBJ1-5
D: -
V: TRBV14
length: 14
CDR3: CASSPLGFGQPQHF

J: TRBJ1-5
D: TRBD1
V: TRBV29-1
length: 14
CDR3: CSVTQGANNQPQHF

J: TRBJ2-5
D: TRBD2
V: TRBV10-3
length: 13
CDR3: CATEAGAQETQYF

J: TRBJ1-4
D: TRBD1
V: TRBV12-3/TRBV12-4
length: 14
CDR3: CASGSTGTNEKLFF

J: TRBJ2-4
D: TRBD2
V: TRBV4-1
length: 18
CDR3: CASSQDARIAGAKNIQYF

J: TRBJ2-2
D: -
V: TRBV6-4
length: 13
CDR3: CASSAGAAGELFF

J: TRBJ2-7
D: -
V: TRBV5-1
length: 16
CDR3: CASSLDSLDLYNEQYF

J: -
D: -
V: TRBV3-1
length: 15
CDR3: CASSQGPSGEYEQYF

J: TRBJ2-2
D: -
V: TRBV6-2/TRBV6-3
length: 11
CDR3: CASSHPGELFF

J: TRBJ2-7
D: TRBD2
V: TRBV27
length: 15
CDR3: CASSLAGVASYEQYF